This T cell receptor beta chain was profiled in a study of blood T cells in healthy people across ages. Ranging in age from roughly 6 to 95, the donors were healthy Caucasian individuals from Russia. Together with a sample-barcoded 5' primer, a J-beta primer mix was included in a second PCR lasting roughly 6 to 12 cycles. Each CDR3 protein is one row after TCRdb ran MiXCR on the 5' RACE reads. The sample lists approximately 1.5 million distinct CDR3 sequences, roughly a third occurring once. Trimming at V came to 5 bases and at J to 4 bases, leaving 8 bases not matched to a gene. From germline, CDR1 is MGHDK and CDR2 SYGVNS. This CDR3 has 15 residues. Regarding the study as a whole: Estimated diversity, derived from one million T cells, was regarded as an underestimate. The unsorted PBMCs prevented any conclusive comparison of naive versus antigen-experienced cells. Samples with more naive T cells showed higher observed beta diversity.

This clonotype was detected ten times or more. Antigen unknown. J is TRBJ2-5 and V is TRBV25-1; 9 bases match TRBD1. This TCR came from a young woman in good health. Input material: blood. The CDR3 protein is CASSKEGQGGETQYF. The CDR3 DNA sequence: TGTGCCAGCAGTAAAGAGGGACAGGGCGGAGAGACCCAGTACTTC.